One and the same sample provided the 3 T cell receptor beta chains below, sequenced in a study of T-cell reconstitution after alpha-beta-depleted transplantation in children (TCRdb year 2016). Receptors were amplified or captured by PCR. The sequencing machine was an Illumina HiSeq 2500. TCR libraries were prepared with molecular barcoding, using unique molecular identifiers to normalize TCRbeta repertoire quantification. TCRdb reprocessing: public reads trimmed at Q25 with fastp, clones called with MiXCR, in-frame beta chains kept. When rows share a CDR3 protein, they turn into one entry using the most common DNA and genes. A total of hundreds of thousands of distinct CDR3 sequences appear in this sample, approximately 13% of them only once. The ten largest clones take up over 2% of the sample. The sample's treatment or condition label, in plain terms: allogeneic hematopoietic cell transplantation with graft depleted of TCRalphabeta T cells and CD19 B cells.

This material consisted of PBMCs, mostly from graft donor cells, taken 360 days after TCRalphabeta/CD19-depleted stem cell transplant. The receptors come from a male patient under 18 who had a stem cell transplant for acute myeloid leukemia, so the T cells may come from the graft donor.

This clonotype has at least ten counts. The rearrangement joins TRBV28 to TRBJ2-7; 8 positions agree with TRBD2. CDR1 MDHEN and CDR2 SYDVKM come from the germline V gene. V lost 4 bases, J lost 5 bases, and 13 bases stayed unmatched. This CDR3 has 16 residues. The CDR3 loop reads CASSSGLGGGRNEQYF. CDR3 coding DNA: TGTGCCAGCAGTTCGGGACTAGGGGGAGGGAGGAACGAGCAGTACTTC.

This clonotype came up a few times. CDR3 protein: CASSLHRDIYSYEQYF. The CDR3 DNA reads TGTGCCAGCAGTTTACACAGGGACATATACTCCTACGAGCAGTACTTC. The chain couples TRBV27 to TRBJ2-7, with TRBD1 as a possible D gene (6 bases). Germline loops: CDR1 MNHEY, CDR2 SMNVEV (reference sequence). The V end lost 2 bases, the J end lost 0 bases, and 14 bases lay between the germline ends. The CDR3 runs to 16 residues.

In this sample, this clonotype turned up a few times. The rearrangement uses TRBV6-5 and TRBJ1-1; weak D call: TRBD1 (5 bases). Germline V gene sequence: CDR1 MNHEY, CDR2 SVGAGI. The CDR3 is 13 amino acids. Trimming left V 5 bases short and J 3 bases short, with 10 bases between. CDR3 DNA: TGTGCCAGCAGTCACAAGGGGTACACTGAAGCTTTCTTT. This codes for CASSHKGYTEAFF.